The T cell receptor (beta chain) described here comes from a study of T cells in Graves' hyperthyroidism and ophthalmopathy. General study findings and limits: The model predicted ophthalmopathy a median around 6.5 months before onset.

There are many counts of this clonotype. Its specificity is unknown. The CDR3 has 16 residues. V lost 4 bases to trimming and J lost 1 base, with 18 bases between them. Germline lookup yields CDR1 SGHRS and CDR2 YFSETQ. Subjects aged 18 to 65 presented with newly diagnosed hyperthyroidism of less than 2 months' duration. Diagnoses used clinical symptoms, serum thyroxine and TRAb, thyroid ultrasound and orbital computed tomography. PBMCs stemmed from around 10 ml fresh peripheral blood. Amplification targeted TCR beta CDR3 regions from RNA transcripts. Researchers ran a first-round RT-PCR on the TCR CDR3 using the HTBI primer set. MiXCR, run by TCRdb on the multiplex PCR reads, gives a single entry per CDR3 protein. The table shows under 450,000 distinct CDR3 sequences, with about 15% occurring only once.

This chain uses TRBV5-1 with TRBJ2-7, with D possibly called TRBD1 or TRBD2 (5 bases each). This TCR derives from a woman in her 30s with Graves' hyperthyroidism that later progressed to Graves' ophthalmopathy. Sequenced sample: blood. CDR3 region: CASSAHPGRDSYEQYF. CDR3 DNA: TGCGCCAGCAGCGCCCATCCGGGACGGGATTCCTACGAGCAGTACTTC.